A single sample gave rise to the 17 T cell receptor beta chains below, sequenced in a study of blood T cell repertoires in COVID-19. The table came from immunoSEQ multiplex PCR; TCRdb's copy has only in-frame clones and leaves some out. The table includes around 120,000 clones, around 79% detected once. The sequenced sample was peripheral blood. The receptors derive from a man aged 65-85 years with acute or convalescent COVID-19.

V usage is TRBV5-1 and J usage is TRBJ2-5, with D possibly being TRBD1 (6 bases). The V gene lost 6 bases and the J gene lost 5 bases, with 17 bases spanning the gap. Germline CDR1 is SGHRS and CDR2 is YFSETQ. This CDR3 is 14 amino acids long. The chain's CDR3 is CASTTGTRGETQYF. The CDR3 DNA follows: TGCGCCAGCACGACCGGGACAAGAGGCGAGACCCAGTACTTC.

The chain joins TRBV10-3 to TRBJ2-3, with 7 bases matching TRBD1. Germline-derived CDR1 and CDR2 are ENHRY and SYGVKD. The CDR3 runs to 15 residues. J gave up 4 bases and V 2 bases, and 6 bases lay outside the gene matches. The CDR3: CAISEGQAVADTQYF. Written as DNA, the CDR3 is TGTGCCATCAGTGAGGGACAGGCTGTGGCAGATACGCAGTATTTT.

The V gene is TRBV7-9, the J gene TRBJ1-2, with a possible D match to TRBD1 (6 bases). Trimming left V 5 bases short and J 4 bases short, with 8 bases between. The CDR3 contains 12 residues. Per the germline V gene, CDR1 is SEHNR and CDR2 is FQNEAQ (reference sequence). Written as DNA, the CDR3 is TGTGCCAGCAGCCAACAGGGCTATGGCTACACCTTC. Protein: CASSQQGYGYTF. Full variable domain (rest looked up from reference TRBV7-9 and TRBJ1-2): DTGVSQNPRHKITKRGQNVTFRCDPISEHNRLYWYRQTLGQGPEFLTYFQNEAQLEKSRLLSDRFSAERPKGSFSTLEIQRTEQGDSAMYLCASSQQGYGYTFGSGTRLTVV.

This clone was counted between two and nine times. The genes are TRBV30 and TRBJ2-4, with D perhaps TRBD1 (5 bases). Germline CDR1 is GTSNPN and CDR2 is SVGIG (reference sequence). There are 13 residues in the CDR3. V was pared by 1 base and J by 6 bases, with 10 bases between. The DNA for the CDR3 is TGTGCCTGGAGTGGGGGCCCGGGAAACATTCAGTACTTC. Translated, it gives CAWSGGPGNIQYF. The full variable domain, completed using reference TRBV30 and TRBJ2-4, is SQTIHQWPATLVQPVGSPLSLECTVEGTSNPNLYWYRQAAGRGLQLLFYSVGIGQISSEVPQNLSASRPQDRQFILSSKKLLLSDSGFYLCAWSGGPGNIQYFGAGTRLSVL.

V usage is TRBV24-1 and J usage is TRBJ2-5, with 10 bases fitting TRBD1. Germline lookup yields CDR1 KGHDR and CDR2 SFDVKD. The junction had 5 bases not matched to a gene; V was cut back by 3 bases and J by 5 bases. The CDR3 contains 15 residues. This CDR3 is CATSDADRGSETQYF. Written as DNA, the CDR3 is TGTGCCACCAGTGATGCGGACAGGGGGAGTGAGACCCAGTACTTC.

V usage is TRBV19 and J usage is TRBJ1-1; D is possibly TRBD1 (5 bases). V dropped 5 bases and J dropped 2 bases, with 18 bases sitting between them. Germline loops: CDR1 LNHDA, CDR2 SQIVND (reference sequence). The CDR3 runs to 16 residues. The CDR3 DNA reads as TGTGCCAGTAGTTTGGTGGGCTTGGGGGGAAACACTGAAGCTTTCTTT. Protein: CASSLVGLGGNTEAFF.

The V and J genes are TRBV5-1 and TRBJ2-5, with TRBD2 matching over 7 bases. V gave up 1 base and J gave up 3 bases; unmatched junction bases: 6. Germline V CDR1 and CDR2: SGHRS, YFSETQ. The CDR3 is 15 amino acids. The CDR3, as DNA: TGCGCCAGCAGCTTGACGGGCCGGGGGGAAGAGACCCAGTACTTC. Translating gives CASSLTGRGEETQYF. The full variable domain, in which reference TRBV5-1 and TRBJ2-5 provide the parts outside the CDR3, is KAGVTQTPRYLIKTRGQQVTLSCSPISGHRSVSWYQQTPGQGLQFLFEYFSETQRNKGNFPGRFSGRQFSNSRSEMNVSTLELGDSALYLCASSLTGRGEETQYFGPGTRLLVL.

Concerning this clone itself: At one end, the junction sequence differs from germline, possibly due to a read error. This CDR3 reads CASSDSSLGGAYSYTF. DNA of the CDR3: TGTGCCAGCAGTGACTCTAGTCTGGGGGGGGCCTATAGCTACACCTTC. J is TRBJ1-2 and V is TRBV6-4; D is perhaps TRBD1 (6 bases). Per the germline V gene, CDR1 is MRHNA and CDR2 is SNTAGT. The CDR3 is 16 amino acids.

The chain is built from TRBV7-2 and TRBJ1-2, with unresolved D. Trimming removed 3 bases at V and 8 bases at J, with 16 bases between. Germline assignment: CDR1 SGHTA and CDR2 FQGNSA. The CDR3 totals 14 residues. As DNA, the CDR3 is TGTGCCAGCAGCTTTTATACCACTAGTTCGGGCTACACCTTC. Its protein is CASSFYTTSSGYTF.

This chain joins TRBV5-1 and TRBJ1-6, with D unresolved. The germline gives CDR1 SGHRS, CDR2 YFSETQ. The CDR3 contains 13 residues. V lost 5 bases and J lost 5, with 8 bases in between. The CDR3 sequence is CASSMRHNSPLHF. DNA of the CDR3: TGCGCCAGCAGTATGAGGCATAATTCACCCCTCCACTTT. The variable domain in full, completed from reference TRBV5-1 and TRBJ1-6, reads KAGVTQTPRYLIKTRGQQVTLSCSPISGHRSVSWYQQTPGQGLQFLFEYFSETQRNKGNFPGRFSGRQFSNSRSEMNVSTLELGDSALYLCASSMRHNSPLHFGNGTRLTVT.

This clone was counted between two and nine times. The rearrangement joins TRBV28 to TRBJ1-2; TRBD1 might be the D (5 bases). The CDR3 totals 13 residues. Between the trimmed V and J ends, which lost 5 bases and 8 bases, there was a span of 15 bases. Per germline, CDR1 MDHEN and CDR2 SYDVKM. In DNA form, the CDR3 reads TGTGCCAGCAGTGACGGGACTTCTCTGGGCTACACCTTC. It specifies CASSDGTSLGYTF.

This chain joins TRBV11-3 and TRBJ1-1; D gene ambiguous. This CDR3 comprises 13 residues. From germline, CDR1 is SGHNT and CDR2 YENEEA. Trimming stripped 2 bases from V and 11 bases from J, with 15 bases between. CDR3 sequence: CASSLNPGIKAFF. The CDR3 DNA reads as TGTGCCAGCAGCTTAAACCCGGGGATCAAGGCTTTCTTT.

This clone was counted a few times. This sample also contains other DNA sequences that code for the same CDR3. The chain has TRBV5-1 and TRBJ1-5; D unclear. V lost 3 bases, J lost 8 bases, and 12 bases lay in between. This CDR3 comprises 13 residues. The germline V gene has CDR1 SGHRS and CDR2 YFSETQ. As DNA, the CDR3 is TGCGCCAGCAGCTCCTCCCCGGGTGAGCCCCAGCATTTT. This codes for CASSSSPGEPQHF.

V and J are TRBV5-6 and TRBJ2-3; tentatively, D is TRBD1 (5 bases). V was trimmed by 0 bases and J by 1 base, leaving 9 bases between them. Germline CDR1 reads SGHDT; CDR2 reads YYEEEE. There are 15 residues in the CDR3. CDR3 bases: TGTGCCAGCAGCTTGGACCCCAGGGGCACAGATACGCAGTATTTT. Residues: CASSLDPRGTDTQYF.

This chain links TRBV6-5 with TRBJ2-7; tentatively, D is TRBD1 (7 bases). The CDR3 totals 14 residues. From germline, CDR1 is MNHEY and CDR2 SVGAGI. Trimming shortened V by 10 bases and J by 2 bases, and 18 bases separated the two germline ends. CDR3 loop: CAIDRQGLPYEQYF. The CDR3 DNA follows: TGTGCCATCGACCGACAGGGACTCCCCTACGAGCAGTACTTC.

The rearrangement uses TRBV5-1 and TRBJ2-2, with TRBD2 identical over 15 bases. CDR1 SGHRS and CDR2 YFSETQ come from the germline V gene. The CDR3 loop spans 18 amino acids. V was clipped by 5 bases and J by 0 bases; unmatched bases: 5. The CDR3 loop is CASSRRTSGGANTGELFF. The CDR3 DNA is TGCGCCAGCAGTCGAAGGACTAGCGGGGGGGCGAACACCGGGGAGCTGTTTTTT.

The chain combines TRBV30 with TRBJ1-1, with TRBD1 matching 9 bases. Germline values: CDR1 GTSNPN, CDR2 SVGIG (reference sequence). The ends lost 4 bases at V and 8 bases at J; junction bases unmatched: 8. The CDR3 runs to 13 residues. The CDR3 nucleotides read TGTGCCTGGAACCGACAGGGGGGAGCAGAAGCTTTCTTT. Its protein product is CAWNRQGGAEAFF.